Sequencing of this TCR beta chain was carried out in a study of shared clonotypes between healthy human individuals. Overall study results and limits: An anticipated effect of sequencing depth on clonotype sharing among donors was recognized.

Using immunoSEQ multiplex PCR, the repertoire was profiled, and TCRdb retains in-frame clones only, with some absent. Of about 990,000 clones in the sample, 70% to 80% were seen once. Worth noting for this clone: Antigen specificity is unknown.

Germline CDR1 reads MDHEN; CDR2 reads SYDVKM. The V gene lost 5 bases and the J gene lost 7 bases, with 14 bases spanning the gap. This CDR3 comprises 13 residues. The specimen sequenced was memory CD4+ T cells from PBMCs. The subset was: CD45RA-negative fraction. This clonotype was sampled from a man younger than 30 in good health. Some clones in this sample may be carry-over from other donors' samples. The chain is built from TRBV28 and TRBJ1-2; D is unresolved. The CDR3 region has the DNA TGTGCCAGCAGTGTCCCGGGAGCGGGTGGCTACACCTTC. Its protein product is CASSVPGAGGYTF.